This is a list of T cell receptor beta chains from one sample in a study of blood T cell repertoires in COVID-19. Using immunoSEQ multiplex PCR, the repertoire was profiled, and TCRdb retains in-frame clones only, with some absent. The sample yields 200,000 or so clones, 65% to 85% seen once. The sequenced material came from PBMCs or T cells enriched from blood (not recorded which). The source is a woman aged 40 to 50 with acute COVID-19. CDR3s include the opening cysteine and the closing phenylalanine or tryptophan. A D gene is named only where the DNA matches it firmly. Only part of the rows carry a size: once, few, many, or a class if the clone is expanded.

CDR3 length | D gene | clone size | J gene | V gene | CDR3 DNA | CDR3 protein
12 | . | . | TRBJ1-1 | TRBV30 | TGTGCCTGGATTCCTCGTATAGCTGAAGCTTTCTTT | CAWIPRIAEAFF
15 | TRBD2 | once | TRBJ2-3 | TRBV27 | TGTGCCAGCAGCATACTAGCGGGAGGACCAGATACGCAGTATTTT | CASSILAGGPDTQYF
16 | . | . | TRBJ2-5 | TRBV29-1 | TGCAGCGTTGAAGGTATTCCAGCGGAGTTGGAAGAGACCCAGTACTTC | CSVEGIPAELEETQYF
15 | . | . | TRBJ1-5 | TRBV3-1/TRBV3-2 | TGTGCCAGCAGCCAAGACGGGAGGGCTGGTCAGCCCCAGCATTTT | CASSQDGRAGQPQHF
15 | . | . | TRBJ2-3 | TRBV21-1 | TGTGCCAGCAGCGGTCAGCGCCCAGAGGCAGATACGCAGTATTTT | CASSGQRPEADTQYF
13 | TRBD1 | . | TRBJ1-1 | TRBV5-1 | TGCGCCAGCAGCTATGGGACAGGCACTGAAGCTTTCTTT | CASSYGTGTEAFF
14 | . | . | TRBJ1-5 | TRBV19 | TGTGCCAGTAGTATAGACAGGTGGAATCAGCCCCAGCATTTT | CASSIDRWNQPQHF
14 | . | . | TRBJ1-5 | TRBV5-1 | TGCGCCAGCAGTGGAGAGGGCCGGAATCAGCCCCAGCATTTT | CASSGEGRNQPQHF
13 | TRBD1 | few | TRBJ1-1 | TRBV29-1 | TGCAGCGAGTCGACAGGGCTCGACACTGAAGCTTTCTTT | CSESTGLDTEAFF
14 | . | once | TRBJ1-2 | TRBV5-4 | TGTGCCAGCAGCTTGGTGGGGCAGCTCTATGGCTACACCTTC | CASSLVGQLYGYTF
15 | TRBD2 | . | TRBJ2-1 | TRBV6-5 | TGTGCCAGCAGCATCGAGCTAGCGGGAGTAAATGAGCAGTTCTTC | CASSIELAGVNEQFF
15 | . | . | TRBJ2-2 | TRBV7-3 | TGTGCCAGCAGCTTAGAAGGCGGCCCTGCCGGGGAGCTGTTTTTT | CASSLEGGPAGELFF
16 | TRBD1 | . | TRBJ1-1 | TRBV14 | TGTGCCAGCTACAGGGGGCTAAGTGTTGGTGACACTGAAGCTTTCTTT | CASYRGLSVGDTEAFF
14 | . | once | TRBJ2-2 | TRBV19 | TGTGCCAGTAAATTGTTCGCGAACACCGGGGAGCTGTTTTTT | CASKLFANTGELFF
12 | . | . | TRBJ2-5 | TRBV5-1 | TGCGCCAGCAGCCAGGGGGGAGAGACCCAGTACTTC | CASSQGGETQYF
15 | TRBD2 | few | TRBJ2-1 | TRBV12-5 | TGTGCTAGTGGTTCATCGGGACTAGCGGGGGTTGAGCAGTTCTTC | CASGSSGLAGVEQFF
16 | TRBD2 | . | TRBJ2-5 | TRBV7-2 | TGTGCCAGCAGCGCCGGGACTAGCGGCCTCCAAGAGACCCAGTACTTC | CASSAGTSGLQETQYF